This T cell receptor beta chain was found in a study of blood T cell repertoires in COVID-19. About the study: The United States, Italy and Spain were the sources of the acute and convalescent COVID-19 samples. PBMCs, B-cell-depleted T cells, or T cells were the source of the cDNA or gDNA that made up the material.

In the source study's methods: Estimation of nucleated cell counts relied on the amplification of reference gene primers. Sequenced by immunoSEQ multiplex PCR; TCRdb stores in-frame clones only, minus some. The DNA gave D and trimming, while V, J and clone size come from that table. The profile covers fewer than 250,000 clones, with more than 70% appearing a single time and less than 3.5% taken by the ten largest. The germline V and J ends were trimmed by 2 bases and 4 bases, with 12 bases remaining between them. CDR1 SGHTS and CDR2 YDEGEE come from the germline V gene. This CDR3 is 15 amino acids long.

The rearrangement uses TRBV5-8 and TRBJ1-4; no reliable D call. The receptor's source is a woman aged 55-75 years with acute or convalescent COVID-19. Sequencing was done on a sample of peripheral blood. As DNA, the CDR3 is TGTGCCAGCAGCTTCATATCAGTTATTAATGAAAAACTGTTTTTT. Translation: CASSFISVINEKLFF.